This TCR beta chain was observed in a study of shared clonotypes between healthy human individuals. General study points: Among several donors, approximately 5% of naive CD4 clonotypes were found in common.

CD45RO-negative, CCR7-selected cells formed the naive CD8 fraction, which excluded terminally differentiated effector memory CD45RA+ cells. Generated by immunoSEQ multiplex PCR, the TCRdb table keeps only in-frame clones and is missing some. This table has about 2 million clones, approximately 94% appearing once. Comment on this clone: Antigen specificity is unknown.

The germline V gene has CDR1 GTSNPN and CDR2 SVGIG (reference sequence). Trimming removed 1 base at V and 6 bases at J, with 11 bases between. This CDR3 contains 13 residues. The chain uses TRBV30 and TRBJ2-3; the D gene could be TRBD1 or TRBD2 (6 bases each). The sequenced sample was naive CD8+ T cells sorted from blood. This TCR was recovered from a young man in good health. CDR3 nucleotide sequence: TGTGCCTGGAGTGCCGGGGGCAGGGATACGCAGTATTTT. Protein sequence: CAWSAGGRDTQYF.